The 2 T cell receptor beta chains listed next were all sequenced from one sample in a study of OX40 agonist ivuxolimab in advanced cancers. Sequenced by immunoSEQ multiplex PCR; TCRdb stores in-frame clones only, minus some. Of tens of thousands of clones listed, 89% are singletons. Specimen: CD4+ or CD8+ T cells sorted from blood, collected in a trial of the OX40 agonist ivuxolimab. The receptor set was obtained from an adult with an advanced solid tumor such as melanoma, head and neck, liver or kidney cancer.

In nucleotides, the CDR3 is TGTGCCAGCAGCCAACTAAACTCCCTCCGGTGGGGCTACACCTTC. Its protein product is CASSQLNSLRWGYTF. The chain recombines TRBV14 with TRBJ1-2; D not resolved. Germline CDR1 SGHDN, CDR2 FVKESK. The CDR3 consists of 15 residues. V lost 2 bases to trimming and J lost 8 bases, with 18 bases between them.

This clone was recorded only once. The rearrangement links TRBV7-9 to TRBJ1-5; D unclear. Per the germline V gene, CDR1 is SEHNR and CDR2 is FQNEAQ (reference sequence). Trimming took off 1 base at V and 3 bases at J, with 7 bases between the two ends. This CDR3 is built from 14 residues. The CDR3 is CASSLGGTNQPQHF. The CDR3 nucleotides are TGTGCCAGCAGCTTAGGGGGAACCAATCAGCCCCAGCATTTT.